Shown below are 19 T cell receptor beta chains from a single sample sequenced in a study of blood T cell repertoires in COVID-19. Using immunoSEQ multiplex PCR, the repertoire was profiled, and TCRdb retains in-frame clones only, with some absent. The data show about 200,000 clones, with approximately 84% seen just once and about 5% held by the top ten. The specimen sequenced was peripheral blood. The receptors shown here come from an elderly woman with acute or convalescent COVID-19.

The chain carries TRBV4-3 and TRBJ2-2; 12 bases match TRBD2. Germline V lookup: CDR1 LGHNA, CDR2 YSLEER. The V and J ends lost 4 bases and 0 bases, in that order; junction bases with no gene match: 9. This CDR3 comprises 19 residues. Here the CDR3 reads CASSRYTTSGSANTGELFF. As DNA, the CDR3 is TGCGCCAGCAGCCGCTACACGACTAGCGGGAGCGCGAACACCGGGGAGCTGTTTTTT.

Only one count was recorded for this clone. The V gene is TRBV5-1, the J gene TRBJ2-2, with D perhaps TRBD2 (6 bases). Trimming took off 4 bases at V and 5 bases at J, with 24 bases between the two ends. The length of the CDR3 is 18 residues. Per the germline V gene, CDR1 is SGHRS and CDR2 is YFSETQ. The CDR3: CASSPTLGSGGVTGELFF. In DNA form, the CDR3 reads TGCGCCAGCAGCCCCACCCTCGGTAGCGGAGGTGTTACCGGGGAGCTGTTTTTT.

The chain is built from TRBV4-3 and TRBJ1-1, with D possibly being TRBD1 (5 bases). V dropped 3 bases and J dropped 0 bases, with 14 bases sitting between them. The CDR3 loop spans 16 amino acids. Germline lookup yields CDR1 LGHNA and CDR2 YSLEER. The CDR3 is CASSQGLGLLNTEAFF. The CDR3 nucleotides are TGCGCCAGCAGCCAGGGACTCGGACTTCTGAACACTGAAGCTTTCTTT.

This clone has just one count. In nucleotides, the CDR3 is TGTGCCAGCAGTTCAGGGGTCGGAAACACCATATATTTT. It translates to CASSSGVGNTIYF. The V call is TRBV7-2, the J call TRBJ1-3; TRBD1 might be the D (6 bases). CDR1 SGHTA and CDR2 FQGNSA come from the germline V gene. Trimming left V 6 bases short and J 4 bases short, with 10 bases between. The CDR3 covers 13 residues.

This clone was seen once. This chain connects TRBV6-2 or TRBV6-3 to TRBJ2-1; TRBD2 aligns across 12 bases. The trim removed 5 bases at V and 4 bases at J, leaving 3 bases unmatched. Germline values: CDR1 MNHEY, CDR2 SVGEGT. This CDR3 is 15 amino acids long. CDR3 sequence reads: CASSLAGGLYNEQFF. The CDR3 nucleotides are TGTGCCAGCAGTCTAGCGGGAGGGCTATACAATGAGCAGTTCTTC.

The chain recombines TRBV14 with TRBJ2-1; 11 nucleotides agree with TRBD2. The germline V gene encodes CDR1 SGHDN and CDR2 FVKESK. The trim removed 0 bases at V and 5 bases at J, leaving 6 bases unmatched. There are 17 residues in the CDR3. The CDR3 sequence is CASSQDRLAGHHNEQFF. As DNA, the CDR3 is TGTGCCAGCAGCCAAGACAGACTAGCGGGACACCACAATGAGCAGTTCTTC.

This clone has only a few counts. The genes are TRBV18 and TRBJ1-5; the D is unclear. With 3 bases removed from V and 7 bases from J, the gap between germline ends came to 19 bases. The CDR3 loop spans 16 amino acids. CDR1 and CDR2 from the germline V gene are KGHSH and LQKENI. The CDR3 DNA is TGTGCCAGCTCACCCGTTTCTCTGAGGCGTAGGCAGCCCCAGCATTTT. Amino acid sequence: CASSPVSLRRRQPQHF.

This clone was counted between two and nine times. V gene TRBV5-8 combines with J gene TRBJ2-5; D may be TRBD1 (5 bases). The CDR3 runs 15 residues. Trimming stripped 2 bases from V and 5 bases from J, with 16 bases between. Germline loops: CDR1 SGHTS, CDR2 YDEGEE. CDR3 coding DNA: TGTGCCAGCAGCTTCGGTGGGGCTCGGGTGGAGACCCAGTACTTC. Its translation: CASSFGGARVETQYF.

The chain employs TRBV5-1 and TRBJ2-1; tentatively, D is TRBD2 (6 bases). Looked up from germline, CDR1 is SGHRS and CDR2 is YFSETQ. V was cut by 4 bases and J by 9 bases, with 17 bases left in between. CDR3 size: 14 residues. CDR3: CASSPVVEGGEQFF. The CDR3 DNA reads as TGCGCCAGCAGCCCGGTGGTCGAGGGAGGTGAGCAGTTCTTC.

The chain joins TRBV7-2 to TRBJ2-2, with D unclear. The V and J ends lost 5 bases and 4 bases respectively, with 8 bases between them. The CDR3 runs to 13 residues. Germline V gives CDR1 SGHTA, CDR2 FQGNSA. For the CDR3, the DNA is TGTGCCAGCAGCGCACTACCCACCGGGGAGCTGTTTTTT. It yields the protein CASSALPTGELFF.

V usage is TRBV9 and J usage is TRBJ1-3; D not resolved. CDR3 length equals 16 residues. V was shortened by 0 bases and J by 0 bases, with 10 bases between the two germline ends. CDR1 and CDR2 (germline): SGDLS, YYNGEE. CDR3 amino acids: CASSVAPGYSGNTIYF. The DNA for the CDR3 is TGTGCCAGCAGCGTAGCTCCGGGTTACTCTGGAAACACCATATATTTT.

The chain uses TRBV7-2 and TRBJ2-7; 10 positions match TRBD1. V dropped 3 bases and J dropped 3; count of bases not matched to a gene: 2. Germline V gives CDR1 SGHTA, CDR2 FQGNSA. There are 14 residues in the CDR3. The CDR3 DNA sequence: TGTGCCAGCAGCTTGGGACAGGGGATCTACGAGCAGTACTTC. It yields the protein CASSLGQGIYEQYF.

The chain has TRBV7-2 and TRBJ2-7; 11 nucleotides agree with TRBD2. Trimming at V came to 4 bases and at J to 7 bases, leaving 9 bases not matched to a gene. CDR1 and CDR2 from the germline V gene are SGHTA and FQGNSA. The CDR3 has 15 residues. DNA of the CDR3: TGTGCCAGCAGCTCCATACTAGCGGGGGCAGGGGAGCAGTACTTC. Residues: CASSSILAGAGEQYF. Supplemented by reference TRBV7-2 and TRBJ2-7, the full variable domain reads GAGVSQSPSNKVTEKGKDVELRCDPISGHTALYWYRQSLGQGLEFLIYFQGNSAPDKSGLPSDRFSAERTGGSVSTLTIQRTQQEDSAVYLCASSSILAGAGEQYFGPGTRLTVT.

The V and J genes are TRBV13 and TRBJ2-7, with TRBD2 identical over 7 bases. The CDR3 loop spans 17 amino acids. The V and J ends lost 6 bases and 2 bases, in that order; junction bases with no gene match: 16. Germline CDR1 PRHDT, CDR2 FYEKMQ (reference sequence). CDR3: CASSHRFRGSRTYEQYF. The DNA for the CDR3 is TGTGCCAGCAGTCACCGGTTTCGCGGGAGTCGTACCTACGAGCAGTACTTC.

The rearrangement joins TRBV9 to TRBJ2-5, with 7 bases lining up with TRBD2. The CDR3 spans 18 residues. Unmatched junction bases numbered 12, after V lost 0 bases and J lost 1 base. Germline V gene lookup returns CDR1 SGDLS and CDR2 YYNGEE. This CDR3 reads CASSVAGTTLPPQETQYF. CDR3 DNA sequence: TGTGCCAGCAGCGTAGCCGGGACTACCCTTCCCCCCCAAGAGACCCAGTACTTC.

The chain is built from TRBV5-6 and TRBJ2-5; 13 bases fit TRBD2. CDR1 SGHDT and CDR2 YYEEEE come from the germline V gene. V was clipped by 4 bases and J by 6 bases; unmatched bases: 9. The CDR3 extends over 16 amino acids. The chain's CDR3 is CASSLWTSGSTKTQYF. The DNA for the CDR3 is TGTGCCAGCAGCCTTTGGACTAGCGGGAGTACTAAGACCCAGTACTTC.

To note about this clone: At one of its ends the junction is not consistent with the germline gene, which may arise from a read error. The CDR3 loop is CASSSGQGIGAF. CDR3 DNA sequence: TGTGCCAGCTCATCGGGACAGGGGATAGGTGCCTTC. The V call is TRBV18, the J call TRBJ1-2; 10 bases are a match to TRBD1. CDR1 is KGHSH, CDR2 LQKENI, per germline. The CDR3 totals 12 residues.

Of note for this clone: This sample also contains other DNA sequences that code for the same CDR3. The rearrangement uses TRBV11-2 and TRBJ1-2, with a weak D call TRBD1 (5 bases). The CDR3 has 13 residues. Germline CDR1 and CDR2: SGHAT and FQNNGV. Trimming cost V 2 bases and J 3 bases, with 7 bases left between them. As DNA, the CDR3 is TGTGCCAGCAGCTTAACAGGAGACTATGGCTACACCTTC. Translation gives CASSLTGDYGYTF.

CDR3 protein: CASTLYRGVDERPQHF. CDR3 DNA: TGTGCCAGTACCCTATACCGGGGGGTGGACGAGCGGCCCCAGCATTTT. The J gene is TRBJ1-5, the V gene TRBV19; D possibly corresponds to TRBD1 (5 bases). In germline, CDR1 is LNHDA, CDR2 SQIVND (reference sequence). The V gene lost 7 bases and the J gene lost 9 bases, with 25 bases spanning the gap. CDR3 length: 16 amino acids.